This T cell receptor (beta chain) was captured by sequencing in a study of blood T cell repertoires in COVID-19 (TCRdb year 2020). About the investigation overall: Collaborator samples came from the United States, Italy and Spain and covered acute and convalescent phases of COVID-19. The prospective study material was composed of cDNA or gDNA derived from T cells, B-cell-depleted T cells, or PBMCs. Deeply sampled blood TCRbeta repertoires from subjects exposed to, actively infected with, or recovered from COVID-19 were included in the dataset. The repertoires were made available in a free public database intended to serve as a resource for research on the immune response to SARS-CoV-2. Samples came from the ongoing ImmuneRACE study (first 160 participants) plus 1,254 subjects from 6 global collaborators. Nearly every sample came with metadata listing a de-identified subject ID, COVID-19 status, age in years and sex. Where available, HLA class I and class II types were obtained from metadata supplied by the sample provider rather than from assay-based typing. Results and caveats for the whole study, not just this receptor: The quantity of clinical and demographic metadata differed by source and by participant and was supplied without curation.

TCRbeta CDR3 regions were amplified from genomic DNA by means of the immunoSEQ Assay, a bias-controlled multiplex PCR. The authors' pipeline ran thus. The number of nucleated cells in each sample was estimated by amplification of reference gene primers within the assay. Sequence reads were collapsed and filtered to measure the absolute abundance of every unique TCRbeta CDR3 rearrangement. Productive Simpson clonality was computed per sample as the square root of Simpson's diversity index over productive rearrangements. TCRdb limited this immuneACCESS table to in-frame rearrangements with V and J called. A share of clones is missing; checked studies link under half to unresolved V genes, and the rest is unexplained. D and trimming come from the DNA, and the V and J calls and clone size come from that table. The sample yields roughly 200,000 clones; about 85% were counted once. The leading ten clones occupy around 2.3% of the sample.

V is cut back by 1 base and J by 7 bases, with 4 bases in the junction unmatched. The CDR1 and CDR2 encoded by the germline V gene are LGHNA and YSLEER. From its cysteine to its phenylalanine, the CDR3 spans 16 amino acids. Here the CDR3 DNA is all that survives: 48 bases in frame from base 1. In the prospective study, participants were about 18 to 95 years old, resided in fewer than 25 geographic areas of the United States, and were enrolled through a virtual design. To assign participants to cohorts, the prospective study relied on clinical history that participants themselves reported in a screening survey and a study questionnaire. For ImmuneRACE Cohort 3, a participant was defined as recovered based on two consecutive negative NP/OP PCR tests, clearance by a healthcare professional, or resolution of symptoms. In the prospective study, mobile phlebotomists collected whole blood, serum and a nasopharyngeal or oropharyngeal swab from each participant. Additional blood draws and questionnaires over an approximately 2-month period could optionally be provided by prospective study participants. Before DNA extraction, blood samples from the prospective study were shipped at room temperature or frozen.

A word on this clone: Its target antigen remains unknown. The input lacks base qualities; no much larger clone sits a single base away. This sample also contains other DNA sequences that code for the same CDR3.

Sequencing was performed on PBMCs or T cells enriched from blood (not recorded which). Recombination linked TRBV4-3 to TRBJ2-1, and TRBD2 matches 13 of the central bases. This TCR came from a woman aged 25-40 years who had recovered from COVID-19. This receptor carries the CDR3 CASSQGLAGGGNEQFF. The DNA sequence is as follows: TGCGCCAGCAGCCAAGGACTAGCGGGAGGTGGTAATGAGCAGTTCTTC.